Each of the 13 T cell receptor beta chains below was sequenced from the same sample in a study of blood T cell repertoires in COVID-19. The table came from immunoSEQ multiplex PCR; TCRdb's copy has only in-frame clones and leaves some out. The sample shows 120,000 to 150,000 clones, 70% to 90% of them seen only once. Sequencing input: peripheral blood. The receptors were sampled from a human donor with acute or convalescent COVID-19. The donor label of this sample is uncertain.

This CDR3 reads CASSPQGRAGELFF. The CDR3 DNA reads as TGTGCCAGCAGCCCGCAGGGTCGGGCCGGGGAGCTGTTTTTT. The gene calls are TRBV7-3 and TRBJ2-2; D is perhaps TRBD1 (5 bases). Germline CDR1 is SGHTA and CDR2 is FQGTGA. V lost 5 bases and J 6 bases, leaving 13 bases between the germline ends. The CDR3 spans 14 residues.

This clone was counted a few times. The chain combines TRBV18 with TRBJ1-5; possibly TRBD1 for D (5 bases). Germline-derived CDR1 and CDR2 are KGHSH and LQKENI. The CDR3 is made up of 15 amino acids. V was trimmed by 3 bases and J by 7 bases, leaving 16 bases between them. The CDR3 here is CASSPTGTQWQPQHF. The CDR3 nucleotides read TGTGCCAGCTCACCTACCGGGACTCAATGGCAGCCCCAGCATTTT.

This chain links TRBV19 with TRBJ1-4; the D gene is possibly TRBD1 (5 bases). The CDR3 is made up of 15 amino acids. V was cut by 5 bases and J by 4 bases, with 14 bases left in between. Per germline, CDR1 LNHDA and CDR2 SQIVND (reference sequence). CDR3 protein: CASSPADRINEKLFF. The CDR3 DNA reads as TGTGCCAGTAGTCCCGCTGACAGAATTAATGAAAAACTGTTTTTT.

This chain uses TRBV30 with TRBJ1-1; a possible D gene is TRBD1 (6 bases). Per germline, CDR1 GTSNPN and CDR2 SVGIG (reference sequence). The length of the CDR3 is 12 residues. V was clipped by 2 bases and J by 6 bases, with 10 bases between them. The CDR3 bases are TGTGCCTGGAGTTCTACAGGGTCTGAAGCTTTCTTT. Translated, it gives CAWSSTGSEAFF.

The chain carries TRBV11-2 and TRBJ2-1; 10 nucleotides align to TRBD2. CDR1 is SGHAT and CDR2 is FQNNGV in the germline V gene. The CDR3 covers 17 residues. V was pared by 1 base and J by 7 bases, with 10 bases of the junction left unmatched. CDR3 sequence: CASSLAPALAGDNEQFF. The DNA for the CDR3 is TGTGCCAGCAGCTTAGCCCCGGCCCTAGCGGGAGATAATGAGCAGTTCTTC.

The chain links TRBV23-1 to TRBJ2-7, with D tentatively TRBD1 (5 bases). TRBV23-1 is identified as an open reading frame with a role that is uncertain. Trimming stripped 6 bases from V and 0 bases from J, with 12 bases between. The CDR3 has 14 amino acids. The CDR3 region is CASRPQVNSYEQYF. The DNA for the CDR3 is TGCGCCAGCAGACCACAGGTTAACTCCTACGAGCAGTACTTC.

This rearrangement joins TRBV24-1 to TRBJ1-2, with 7 bases matching TRBD1. CDR1 is KGHDR, CDR2 SFDVKD, per germline. The length of the CDR3 is 16 residues. The junction had 17 bases not matched to a gene; V was cut back by 9 bases and J by 5 bases. The CDR3 region has the DNA TGTGCCACCTCTCACGGACAGGACCCTAGGGGGTATGGCTACACCTTC. It specifies CATSHGQDPRGYGYTF.

CDR3 loop: CASSRDLRTGGDNSPLHF. In DNA form, the CDR3 reads TGTGCCAGCAGCCGAGACCTACGGACAGGGGGCGATAATTCACCCCTCCACTTT. The gene calls are TRBV4-2 and TRBJ1-6, with TRBD1 identical over 11 bases. With V trimmed by 4 bases and J by 5 bases, 10 bases remained unmatched. CDR1 is LGHNA and CDR2 is YNFKEQ in the germline V gene. This CDR3 spans 18 amino acids.

V gene TRBV7-9 combines with J gene TRBJ1-2; D perhaps matches TRBD1 (6 bases). The germline V and J ends were trimmed by 11 bases and 0 bases, with 22 bases remaining between them. The CDR3 runs to 16 residues. Germline CDR1 SEHNR, CDR2 FQNEAQ (reference sequence). The CDR3 spells CAGSPPGAVTNYGYTF. For the CDR3, the DNA is TGTGCCGGATCCCCCCCAGGGGCCGTTACTAACTATGGCTACACCTTC.

This chain connects TRBV9 to TRBJ2-3; 11 nucleotides line up with TRBD2. Germline V gene data show CDR1 as SGDLS and CDR2 as YYNGEE. The CDR3 contains 16 residues. The trim removed 2 bases at V and 6 bases at J, leaving 8 bases unmatched. CDR3 DNA: TGTGCCAGCAGCGTTATAGCGGGGGGGCGAATGGATACGCAGTATTTT. Amino acid sequence: CASSVIAGGRMDTQYF.

This chain connects TRBV19 to TRBJ2-5; 9 nucleotides line up with TRBD2. V was clipped by 7 bases and J by 3 bases; unmatched bases: 12. The CDR3 length is 16 residues. CDR1 and CDR2 (germline): LNHDA, SQIVND (reference sequence). This chain's CDR3 is CASTPRGAGGKETQYF. CDR3 sequence (DNA): TGTGCCAGTACCCCGAGGGGAGCGGGGGGAAAAGAGACCCAGTACTTC.

With regard to this clone: Germline is not matched at one junction end, which may reflect a read error. The chain joins TRBV5-1 to TRBJ2-4; 13 bases agree with TRBD2. Germline values: CDR1 SGHRS, CDR2 YFSETQ. This CDR3 contains 17 residues. CDR3 in DNA: TGCGCCAGCAGCGACCGTACTAGCGGGGGGGCCAGAAACATTCAGTACTTC. It codes for CASSDRTSGGARNIQYF.

This rearrangement joins TRBV28 to TRBJ2-7; 9 positions agree with TRBD2. The CDR3 has 16 amino acids. The V and J ends lost 3 bases and 0 bases, in that order; junction bases with no gene match: 6. CDR1 and CDR2 from the germline V gene are MDHEN and SYDVKM. CDR3 protein: CASSFLRGGNSYEQYF. The CDR3 coding sequence is TGTGCCAGCAGTTTCTTGCGGGGGGGGAACTCCTACGAGCAGTACTTC.